The TCR beta chain under discussion was sequenced for a study of T cell responses to AZD1222 COVID-19 vaccine. Generated by immunoSEQ multiplex PCR, the TCRdb table keeps only in-frame clones and is missing some. The sample carries 140,000 to 150,000 clones, approximately 92% recorded once. Trimming removed 3 bases at V and 3 bases at J, with 9 bases between. Germline V gives CDR1 MDHEN, CDR2 SYDVKM. The CDR3 spans 14 residues. The material was peripheral blood, obtained on day 0 of AZD1222 vaccination. The source is an adult in good health. The chain couples TRBV28 to TRBJ1-3; D is unclear. In nucleotides, the CDR3 is TGTGCCAGCAGTTTCGCTTACATTGGAAACACCATATATTTT. Translation: CASSFAYIGNTIYF.